One T cell receptor (beta chain) is described in this entry. The antigen is not known. The record originates from a study of Graves' ophthalmopathy and Graves' hyperthyroidism. Study results and limitations: Predictions made by the model for ophthalmopathy progression reached 70% to 71% sensitivity and roughly 75% specificity.

Ophthalmopathy-affected donors exhibited moderate-to-severe activity, CAS ≥3, NOSPECS ≥4, and duration under 3 months. Germline values: CDR1 SGHRS, CDR2 YFSETQ. The CDR3 loop spans 16 amino acids. V shed 0 bases, J shed 0 bases, and the junction held 6 bases outside the gene matches. RNA transcripts served as template for amplifying TCR beta CDR3 sequences. HTBI primers primed a first-round RT-PCR, and a second-round multiplex PCR followed. One entry per CDR3 protein, called by TCRdb with MiXCR from the multiplex PCR reads. The sample holds roughly 500,000 distinct CDR3 sequences, approximately 15% seen once.

The V call is TRBV5-1, the J call TRBJ2-7, with 7 bases matching TRBD1. The clonotype was recovered from a young woman with Graves' ophthalmopathy. Specimen: blood. CDR3 protein: CASSLASAGGSYEQYF. As DNA, the CDR3 is TGCGCCAGCAGCTTGGCCTCGGCAGGGGGCTCCTACGAGCAGTACTTC. Complete variable domain (other parts from reference TRBV5-1 and TRBJ2-7): KAGVTQTPRYLIKTRGQQVTLSCSPISGHRSVSWYQQTPGQGLQFLFEYFSETQRNKGNFPGRFSGRQFSNSRSEMNVSTLELGDSALYLCASSLASAGGSYEQYFGPGTRLTVT.